The 20 T cell receptor beta chains below were found in one sample sequenced in a study of T cell repertoires in cytomegalovirus infection. What these receptors recognize is not known. MiXCR, applied by TCRdb to the reads, yields one record per CDR3 protein. The sample holds hundreds of thousands of distinct CDR3 sequences, approximately 40% seen once. Sequencing was performed on cultured PBMCs, taken from culture after CMV antigen stimulation. Receptors were obtained from a human donor in good health (CMV status not recorded). Some clones in this sample may be carry-over from other donors' samples.

This clonotype was recorded a few times. This chain connects TRBV7-6 to TRBJ1-2, with 8 bases aligning to TRBD1. Germline CDR1 and CDR2: SGHVS and FNYEAQ. This CDR3 has 16 residues. V gave up 1 base and J gave up 4 bases; unmatched junction bases: 8. The DNA for the CDR3 is TGTGCCAGCAGCTTAGGAAGGGGTGGACAGGGCTATGGCTACACCTTC. Translating gives CASSLGRGGQGYGYTF.

This clonotype has just a few counts. As DNA, the CDR3 is TGCAGCGTTGCTCCGAGGGCTTTGGAGACCCAGTACTTC. Encoded protein: CSVAPRALETQYF. V gene TRBV29-1 combines with J gene TRBJ2-5; D is possibly TRBD2 (5 bases). Trimming took off 4 bases at V and 5 bases at J, with 14 bases between the two ends. The length of the CDR3 is 13 residues. Germline V gene sequence: CDR1 SQVTM, CDR2 ANQGSEA.

This clonotype appeared a few times. The chain has TRBV28 and TRBJ1-3, with 7 bases lining up with TRBD1. CDR3 length: 16 residues. The J segment lost 4 bases and the V segment lost 5 bases, leaving 11 bases of the junction unmatched. Germline lookup yields CDR1 MDHEN and CDR2 SYDVKM. CDR3 in DNA: TGTGCCAGCAGTCCTCCTACAGGGGCGTACGGAAACACCATATATTTT. It codes for CASSPPTGAYGNTIYF. The whole variable domain, filled in from reference TRBV28 and TRBJ1-3, reads DVKVTQSSRYLVKRTGEKVFLECVQDMDHENMFWYRQDPGLGLRLIYFSYDVKMKEKGDIPEGYSVSREKKERFSLILESASTNQTSMYLCASSPPTGAYGNTIYFGEGSWLTVV.

A few counts support this clonotype. CDR3 protein: CASTPRARSFGNIQYF. The CDR3 DNA follows: TGTGCCAGTACCCCGCGGGCCAGGTCCTTCGGGAACATTCAGTACTTC. This chain joins TRBV19 and TRBJ2-4; tentative D call: TRBD2 (5 bases). Trimming took off 7 bases at V and 7 bases at J, with 23 bases between the two ends. CDR1 and CDR2 from the germline V gene are LNHDA and SQIVND (reference sequence). The CDR3 spans 16 residues. Variable domain in full (rest from reference TRBV19 and TRBJ2-4): DGGITQSPKYLFRKEGQNVTLSCEQNLNHDAMYWYRQDPGQGLRLIYYSQIVNDFQKGDIAEGYSVSREKKESFPLTVTSAQKNPTAFYLCASTPRARSFGNIQYFGAGTRLSVL.

The CDR3 nucleotides are TGCAGTGCTAGAGATCAGACGGGAGGGCTGTACGAGCAGTACTTC. Encoded protein: CSARDQTGGLYEQYF. The chain uses TRBV20-1 and TRBJ2-7; 8 nucleotides align to TRBD2. This CDR3 spans 15 amino acids. Germline V lookup: CDR1 DFQATT, CDR2 SNEGSKA (reference sequence). V lost 0 bases to trimming and J lost 4 bases; unmatched junction nucleotides: 8.

This rearrangement joins TRBV7-2 to TRBJ2-3; 11 bases map to TRBD2. The V gene end was trimmed by 5 bases and the J gene end by 2 bases; junction bases not matched to a gene: 9. Germline loops: CDR1 SGHTA, CDR2 FQGNSA. This CDR3 is built from 17 residues. The CDR3 here is CASSLPLAGVPTDTQYF. The CDR3 region has the DNA TGTGCCAGCAGCCTACCACTAGCGGGGGTACCCACAGATACGCAGTATTTT.

CDR3 loop: CASSSPGTSGRSYNEQFF. In DNA, the CDR3 is TGTGCCAGCAGCTCGCCCGGGACTAGCGGGAGATCATACAATGAGCAGTTCTTC. The chain couples TRBV7-2 to TRBJ2-1; TRBD2 matches at 14 bases. Germline lookup yields CDR1 SGHTA and CDR2 FQGNSA. This CDR3 comprises 18 residues. V lost 4 bases to trimming and J lost 4 bases; unmatched junction nucleotides: 9.

The CDR3 sequence is CATGGRGLGNQPQHF. The CDR3 coding sequence is TGTGCCACGGGTGGCAGGGGGCTTGGCAATCAGCCCCAGCATTTT. This chain uses TRBV30 with TRBJ1-5, with TRBD1 identical over 8 bases. Germline CDR1 GTSNPN, CDR2 SVGIG (reference sequence). The CDR3 sequence is 15 residues long. V was clipped by 8 bases and J by 2 bases; unmatched bases: 11.

The CDR3 DNA sequence: TGTGCCAGCAGAATGGGGGACTTTGAGACCCAGTACTTC. Its translation is CASRMGDFETQYF. The V and J genes are TRBV5-5 and TRBJ2-5, with TRBD2 as a possible D gene (6 bases). Germline CDR1 SGHKS, CDR2 YYEKEE (reference sequence). The CDR3 loop spans 13 amino acids. V lost 5 bases, J lost 5 bases, and 13 bases lay in between.

This clonotype appeared a few times. This sequence joins TRBV7-6 and TRBJ2-2; D gene uncertain. V was cut by 1 base and J by 0 bases, with 15 bases left in between. The CDR3 spans 18 residues. Germline lookup yields CDR1 SGHVS and CDR2 FNYEAQ. The CDR3 protein is CASSLEAGSVTNTGELFF. The CDR3 nucleotides are TGTGCCAGCAGCTTAGAAGCAGGCTCGGTGACGAACACCGGGGAGCTGTTTTTT.

This clonotype was detected many times. The rearrangement uses TRBV7-8 and TRBJ2-1; the D is unclear. The germline CDR1 and CDR2 sequences are SGHVS and FQNEAQ. Trimming took off 1 base at V and 8 bases at J, with 3 bases between the two ends. This CDR3 has 11 amino acids. The CDR3 protein is CASSLVYEQFF. CDR3 in DNA: TGTGCCAGCAGCTTAGTCTATGAGCAGTTCTTC.

The rearrangement links TRBV6-5 to TRBJ2-5; no clear D gene. The CDR3 is made up of 14 amino acids. V shed 2 bases and J shed 1 base, with 8 bases lying between them. Germline CDR1 reads MNHEY; CDR2 reads SVGAGI. The DNA for the CDR3 is TGTGCCAGCAGTTACGGCATCAGCCAAGAGACCCAGTACTTC. This translates into CASSYGISQETQYF.

This rearrangement joins TRBV7-2 to TRBJ2-2; 8 bases map to TRBD1. The CDR3 has 19 amino acids. Germline-derived CDR1 and CDR2 are SGHTA and FQGNSA. J lost 1 base, V lost 2 bases, and 12 bases had no gene match. CDR3 sequence: CASSLMTRGPFLNTGELFF. CDR3 DNA: TGTGCCAGCAGCTTAATGACCAGGGGGCCTTTCCTGAACACCGGGGAGCTGTTTTTT. Drawing the rest from reference TRBV7-2 and TRBJ2-2, the complete variable domain is GAGVSQSPSNKVTEKGKDVELRCDPISGHTALYWYRQSLGQGLEFLIYFQGNSAPDKSGLPSDRFSAERTGGSVSTLTIQRTQQEDSAVYLCASSLMTRGPFLNTGELFFGEGSRLTVL.

This clonotype showed up just a few times. The chain recombines TRBV19 with TRBJ1-5; 11 bases align to TRBD1. This CDR3 contains 17 residues. V was pared by 7 bases and J by 2 bases, with 10 bases of the junction left unmatched. Germline V lookup: CDR1 LNHDA, CDR2 SQIVND (reference sequence). The CDR3 bases are TGTGCCAGTACTCCGAGGACAGGGGGCCAGGGCAATCAGCCCCAGCATTTT. It yields the protein CASTPRTGGQGNQPQHF. Together with reference TRBV19 and TRBJ1-5, the CDR3 gives the full variable domain: DGGITQSPKYLFRKEGQNVTLSCEQNLNHDAMYWYRQDPGQGLRLIYYSQIVNDFQKGDIAEGYSVSREKKESFPLTVTSAQKNPTAFYLCASTPRTGGQGNQPQHFGDGTRLSIL.

This clonotype was recorded a few times. The V and J genes are TRBV6-2 or TRBV6-3 and TRBJ2-1; 9 nucleotides align to TRBD2. V was pared by 6 bases and J by 10 bases, with 10 bases of the junction left unmatched. The CDR3 totals 14 residues. Germline V CDR1 and CDR2: MNHEY, SVGEGT. CDR3 in amino acids: CASRDTGGRGEQFF. The CDR3 DNA reads as TGTGCCAGCAGAGACACAGGCGGGAGGGGAGAGCAGTTCTTC.

This clonotype has only a few counts. The chain couples TRBV7-2 to TRBJ2-7; D is possibly TRBD2 (5 bases). Looked up from germline, CDR1 is SGHTA and CDR2 is FQGNSA. The germline V and J ends were trimmed by 0 bases and 0 bases, with 9 bases remaining between them. The CDR3 consists of 15 residues. DNA for the CDR3: TGTGCCAGCAGCTTAGCGGCAGCGGACTCCTACGAGCAGTACTTC. It specifies CASSLAAADSYEQYF.

This clonotype came up a few times. The chain has TRBV6-1 and TRBJ2-7, with 8 nucleotides matching TRBD1. V lost 6 bases, J lost 6 bases, and 7 bases stayed unmatched. CDR1 and CDR2 from the germline V gene are MNHNS and SASEGT. The CDR3 is 13 residues long. The CDR3 region is CASSRTTGVEQYF. In DNA, the CDR3 is TGTGCCAGCAGCCGCACGACAGGGGTCGAGCAGTACTTC.

This clonotype is deemed medium-sized (0.01 to 0.1%). CDR3: CASSLAGPSGTLQYF. CDR3 bases: TGTGCCAGCAGCTTAGCAGGCCCTAGCGGGACTTTGCAGTACTTC. The chain couples TRBV7-8 to TRBJ2-7; TRBD2 agrees at 9 bases. CDR1 is SGHVS, CDR2 FQNEAQ, per germline. The J segment lost 9 bases and the V segment lost 0 bases, leaving 9 bases of the junction unmatched. The CDR3 is 15 amino acids.

In its sample, this clonotype was seen a few times. The chain has TRBV27 and TRBJ2-1, with a possible D match to TRBD2 (7 bases). Germline V CDR1 and CDR2: MNHEY, SMNVEV (reference sequence). V gave up 5 bases and J gave up 5 bases, with 16 bases separating them. The CDR3 runs 15 residues. The chain's CDR3 is CASSPPGGLNNEQFF. The CDR3 DNA reads TGTGCCAGCAGTCCCCCCGGGGGGCTAAACAATGAGCAGTTCTTC.

About this clonotype: At one end the junction does not follow the germline gene, possibly because of a read error. The gene calls are TRBV28 and TRBJ2-3, with D unclear. CDR1 is MDHEN and CDR2 is SYDVKM in the germline V gene. The CDR3 length is 15 residues. CDR3 coding DNA: TGTGCCAGCAGTTTACGGGTTTCCCCCACAAATACGCAGTATTTT. Residues: CASSLRVSPTNTQYF.